The 6 T cell receptor beta chains listed next were all sequenced from one sample in a study of tumor-infiltrating lymphocytes in primary liver carcinoma. Co-extraction of both nucleic acids (RNA and DNA) used roughly 18-32 mg of unsorted bulk tissue. Total RNA (around 500 ng) served as template for TCR beta cDNA synthesis primed by a constant-region primer. Three rounds of nested multiplex PCR with slightly modified ARM-PCR produced TCR beta libraries. PCR rounds one and two used TRBV1-TRBV30 forward primers with a C-beta reverse primer for approximately 11 cycles each. MiXCR, applied by TCRdb to the multiplex PCR reads, yields one record per CDR3 protein. Of 90,000 to 150,000 distinct CDR3 sequences in the sample, about two thirds were seen once. Material: tumor-adjacent normal liver tissue. These receptors were collected from a woman in her fifties or sixties with primary liver carcinoma and hepatitis B virus infection.

As concerns this clonotype: A clone one base away is much larger, so this may be a read error. The chain joins TRBV7-9 to TRBJ2-1; 10 bases map to TRBD2. The CDR3 runs 16 residues. Per germline, CDR1 SEHNR and CDR2 FQNEAQ (reference sequence). V lost 1 base, J lost 8 bases, and 8 bases stayed unmatched. The CDR3 DNA follows: TGTGCCAGCAGCTTAGGGTCTCTAGCGGGAGTCGATGAGCAGTTCTTC. It codes for CASSLGSLAGVDEQFF.

Concerning this clonotype: A read error is likely, as this CDR3 ends without the conserved phenylalanine or tryptophan. The genes are TRBV10-2 and TRBJ2-1; D remains unclear. CDR1 is WSHSY and CDR2 is SAAADI in the germline V gene. The CDR3 totals 13 residues. Trimming cost V 4 bases and J 10 bases, with 14 bases left between them. The CDR3 protein is CASSGLPLREQFL. CDR3 DNA: TGCGCCAGCAGTGGCCTCCCCTTGAGGGAGCAGTTCCTC.

Of note for this clonotype: One end of the junction varies from germline; a read error may be responsible. The rearrangement joins TRBV18 to TRBJ1-3; 9 bases are shared with TRBD1. This CDR3 region has 16 residues. CDR1 and CDR2 (germline): KGHSH, LQKENI. The DNA of the CDR3 is TGTGTCAGCTCACATGGGACAGGGAACTCTGGAAACACCATATATTTT. It yields the protein CVSSHGTGNSGNTIYF.

To note about this clonotype: The junction departs from the called germline gene at one end, perhaps through a read error. This sequence joins TRBV18 and TRBJ1-3; D gene ambiguous. The CDR3 spans 16 residues. Germline CDR1 reads KGHSH; CDR2 reads LQKENI. DNA for the CDR3: TGTGCCAGCTCACCACACGACCCAAGCGGTGGAAACATCATATATTTT. Translated: CASSPHDPSGGNIIYF.

In the case of this clonotype: This sequence may be a read error, since a much larger clone differs from it by one base. The chain carries TRBV7-9 and TRBJ2-2; a possible D gene is TRBD2 (6 bases). CDR3 length equals 14 residues. CDR1 is SEHNR, CDR2 FQNEAQ, per germline (reference sequence). This chain's CDR3 is CASSLTGGTGELLF. DNA of the CDR3: TGTGCCAGCAGCTTAACTGGAGGGACCGGGGAGCTGCTTTTT.

The gene calls are TRBV7-8 and TRBJ2-1, with D perhaps TRBD2 (7 bases). This CDR3 is 16 amino acids long. V dropped 3 bases and J dropped 2 bases, with 14 bases sitting between them. Germline loops: CDR1 SGHVS, CDR2 FQNEAQ. The CDR3 DNA reads TGTGCCAGCAGCTTTGGGGGGGGCAGGCCCTACAATGAGCAGTTCTTC. Protein sequence: CASSFGGGRPYNEQFF. The variable domain in full, with the rest retrieved from reference TRBV7-8 and TRBJ2-1, is GAGVSQSPRYKVAKRGQDVALRCDPISGHVSLFWYQQALGQGPEFLTYFQNEAQLDKSGLPSDRFFAERPEGSVSTLKIQRTQQEDSAVYLCASSFGGGRPYNEQFFGPGTRLTVL.